This T cell receptor beta chain was captured by sequencing in a study of blood T cell repertoires in COVID-19. This CDR3 has 18 amino acids. V shed 1 base, J shed 3 bases, and the junction held 10 bases outside the gene matches. Germline CDR1 LGHNA, CDR2 YSLEER. Sequencing used immunoSEQ multiplex PCR; TCRdb keeps in-frame clones, though not all of them. In the table there are roughly 75,000 clones, roughly 90% of which are singletons. Sequenced sample: peripheral blood. This clonotype was sampled from a man at least 80 years old in a cohort sampled during active COVID-19. The chain uses TRBV4-3 and TRBJ2-3; 10 bases fit TRBD1. The CDR3 bases are TGCGCCAGCAGCCAAGGCGGGACAGGGGCGCGAGTAACAGATACGCAGTATTTT. It translates to CASSQGGTGARVTDTQYF.